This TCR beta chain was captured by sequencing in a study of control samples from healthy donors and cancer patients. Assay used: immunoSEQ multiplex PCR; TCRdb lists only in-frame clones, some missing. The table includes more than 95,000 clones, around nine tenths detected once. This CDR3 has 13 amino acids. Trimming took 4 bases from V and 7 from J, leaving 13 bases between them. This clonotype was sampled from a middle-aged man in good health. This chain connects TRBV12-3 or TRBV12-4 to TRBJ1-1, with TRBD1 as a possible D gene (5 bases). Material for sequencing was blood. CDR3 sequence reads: CASSSSGTDEAFF. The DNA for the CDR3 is TGTGCCAGCAGTTCCTCCGGGACGGATGAAGCTTTCTTT.